Sequencing of this T cell receptor (beta chain) was carried out in a study of blood T cell repertoires in COVID-19. Study-wide context: In each case, the material was cDNA or gDNA derived from T cells, B-cell-depleted T cells, or PBMCs.

This CDR3 region has 16 residues. Germline CDR1 and CDR2: SGDLS and YYNGEE. V lost 0 bases and J lost 5, with 17 bases in between. Participants came from 24 US areas, aged roughly 18 to 95 years. Repertoires were generated with immunoSEQ multiplex PCR, while TCRdb's copy carries only in-frame clones and drops some. The sample records some 240,000 clones, around four fifths being singletons. This chain connects TRBV9 to TRBJ1-1; a weak D match, TRBD1 (5 bases). Sequencing input: PBMCs or T cells enriched from blood (not recorded which). The receptor was isolated from a man younger than 45 with acute COVID-19. This CDR3 is CASSVVPGVMETEAFF. The CDR3 bases are TGTGCCAGCAGCGTAGTACCGGGGGTTATGGAGACTGAAGCTTTCTTT. Full variable domain (outside the CDR3, taken from reference TRBV9 and TRBJ1-1): DSGVTQTPKHLITATGQRVTLRCSPRSGDLSVYWYQQSLDQGLQFLIQYYNGEERAKGNILERFSAQQFPDLHSELNLSSLELGDSALYFCASSVVPGVMETEAFFGQGTRLTVV.